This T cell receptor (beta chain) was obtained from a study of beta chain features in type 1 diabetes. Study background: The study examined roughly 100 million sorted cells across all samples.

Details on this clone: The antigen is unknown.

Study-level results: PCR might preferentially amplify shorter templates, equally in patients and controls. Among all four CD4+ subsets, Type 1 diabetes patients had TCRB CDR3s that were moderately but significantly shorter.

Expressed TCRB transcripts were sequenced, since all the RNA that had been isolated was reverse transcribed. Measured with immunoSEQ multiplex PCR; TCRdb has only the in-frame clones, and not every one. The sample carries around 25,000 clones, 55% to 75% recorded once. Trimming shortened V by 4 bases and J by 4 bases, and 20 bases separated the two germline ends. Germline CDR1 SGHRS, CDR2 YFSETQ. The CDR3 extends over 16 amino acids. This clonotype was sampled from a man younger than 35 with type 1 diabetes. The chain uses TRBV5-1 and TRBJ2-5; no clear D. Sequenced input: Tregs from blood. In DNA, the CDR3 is TGCGCCAGCAGCCCTCTTGAGGCCCCCCAAGGAGAGACCCAGTACTTC. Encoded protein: CASSPLEAPQGETQYF.